The T cell receptor (beta chain) under discussion was sequenced for a study of T cell responses to AZD1222 COVID-19 vaccine. V gave up 3 bases and J gave up 5 bases; unmatched junction bases: 3. Per the germline V gene, CDR1 is MDHEN and CDR2 is SYDVKM. The length of the CDR3 is 15 residues. TCRdb keeps only in-frame clones here, not all; method: immunoSEQ multiplex PCR. This sample has around 160,000 clones; around 95% occur once, and the top ten carry 0.6% to 0.7%. Here the sequenced sample was peripheral blood, taken on day 0 of AZD1222 vaccination. The J gene is TRBJ2-1, the V gene TRBV28; 11 positions match TRBD2. This receptor was identified in an adult in good health. The CDR3 bases are TGTGCCAGCAGTTTGACTAGCGGGACCCACAATGAGCAGTTCTTC. It encodes CASSLTSGTHNEQFF.